This TCR beta chain originates from a study of T cell responses to AZD1222 COVID-19 vaccine. The table came from immunoSEQ multiplex PCR; TCRdb's copy has only in-frame clones and leaves some out. The sample records about 120,000 clones, about nine tenths being singletons. The CDR3 contains 16 residues. Germline CDR1 is MDHEN and CDR2 is SYDVKM. The germline V and J ends were trimmed by 3 bases and 3 bases, with 15 bases remaining between them. This sample comprised peripheral blood, obtained on day 0 of AZD1222 vaccination. This TCR derives from an adult in good health. The gene calls are TRBV28 and TRBJ1-5; D is uncertain. CDR3 nucleotides: TGTGCCAGCAGTTTTTATCAGGTTCCCTCCAATCAGCCCCAGCATTTT. As protein: CASSFYQVPSNQPQHF.